This is a list of T cell receptor beta chains from one sample in a study of CD8 T cells in ankylosing spondylitis. TCRdb processed the 5' RACE reads anew with MiXCR; each CDR3 protein has one entry. The sample lists about 130,000 distinct CDR3 sequences; roughly 8.8% were seen once. Sequenced material: blood, either unsorted or a sorted T cell fraction (not recorded which). These receptors were taken from a male donor with ankylosing spondylitis or in good health (not recorded which). Both conserved end residues are trimmed from each CDR3. Fields, in order: J gene, V gene, CDR3 protein.

TRBJ2-5 TRBV7-9 ASSLILEGQETQY
TRBJ2-2 TRBV10-3 AIRGDANTGELF
TRBJ2-1 TRBV20-1 SARAPLGLNEQF
TRBJ1-4 TRBV7-8 ASSLGREKLF
TRBJ1-1 TRBV6-5 ASSYPTRGQEAF
TRBJ2-3 TRBV6-1 ASSRTTTDTQY
TRBJ1-2 TRBV7-9 ASSQGIYGYT
TRBJ2-5 TRBV7-9 ASRKGQGVEETQY
TRBJ2-1 TRBV7-9 ASSLTREAPYEQF
TRBJ2-7 TRBV13 ASSLRGGPYEQY
TRBJ2-7 TRBV7-9 ASSLALAGGPEQY
TRBJ2-7 TRBV7-3 ASSDDRASSLYEQY
TRBJ2-7 TRBV10-3 AISDEGRAEQY
TRBJ2-1 TRBV20-1 SARDEGLASRGRHNEQF
TRBJ1-1 TRBV5-1 ASRTGGMNTEAF
TRBJ2-2 TRBV7-2 ASSFSGGANTGELF
TRBJ2-7 TRBV4-3 ASSQELAPHSYEQY
TRBJ1-2 TRBV20-1 SAGTNYGYT
TRBJ1-1 TRBV5-1 ASSLFRSGNTEAF
TRBJ1-1 TRBV5-5 ASSLEGQGYL
TRBJ2-5 TRBV20-1 SAKEWGETQY
TRBJ2-2 TRBV5-6 ASSFGLATGGYPNTGELF
TRBJ1-1 TRBV29-1 RVQGLNTEAF
TRBJ2-7 TRBV20-1 SASLAGGGHEQY
TRBJ2-1 TRBV4-1 ASSQDYNEQF
TRBJ1-2 TRBV18 ASSPPGVSGGYT
TRBJ1-6 TRBV20-1 SARGGQSNSPLH
TRBJ2-5 TRBV9 ASSVGARGGETQY
TRBJ2-1 TRBV20-1 SARRTSGMEQF
TRBJ2-3 TRBV12-3/TRBV12-4 ASSSVRNLAGGAGDTQY
TRBJ2-7 TRBV7-9 ASSAGQVRSYEQY
TRBJ2-5 TRBV6-1 ASRLQGVRETQY
TRBJ2-2 TRBV7-3 ASSPMGSHTGELF
TRBJ2-3 TRBV4-2 ASSRDRVADTQY
TRBJ1-1 TRBV29-1 SVFNNRGLTGAF
TRBJ2-5 TRBV29-1 SVEDQGSGRAGETQY
TRBJ2-3 TRBV7-3 ASSPSGTGDTQY
TRBJ2-1 TRBV7-8 ASSLLFLGHNEQF
TRBJ2-3 TRBV11-2 ASSKGQQAITDTQY
TRBJ2-1 TRBV25-1 ASSGGLSNNEQF
TRBJ2-1 TRBV6-2/TRBV6-3 ASRTLALPYNEQF
TRBJ2-7 TRBV12-3/TRBV12-4 ASSWTGTYEQY
TRBJ2-1 TRBV20-1 SARRQGRIPYNEQF
TRBJ2-7 TRBV5-1 ASSSTQGLEQY
TRBJ1-1 TRBV24-1 ATSDPRGLTEAF
TRBJ2-7 TRBV7-9 ASSENRPWD
TRBJ2-1 TRBV29-1 SVARWGEQNEQF
TRBJ2-3 TRBV2 AIKRETDTDTQY
TRBJ2-3 TRBV9 ASSVTGTSTDTQY
TRBJ1-2 TRBV19 ASSREVGNYGYT
TRBJ2-2 TRBV7-3 ASSLRVLTGPGELF
TRBJ1-5 TRBV20-1 SAKREAWGEWQPQH
TRBJ2-1 TRBV6-2/TRBV6-3 ASSYGTSGTYEQF
TRBJ1-2 TRBV7-2 ASSPREPYLYGYT
TRBJ2-3 TRBV5-1 ASSTSGVGTQY
TRBJ2-7 TRBV7-2 ASSSNPGSYEQY
TRBJ2-2 TRBV2 ASSVSSAFSANTGELF
TRBJ2-1 TRBV10-3 AISESVAGDVHEQF